This T cell receptor (beta chain) appears in the sequencing data of a study of CD8+CD57+ T cells in acquired aplastic anemia. Study findings and constraints: A set of approximately 30 CD8+ CDR3 sequences was shared between patients and controls, and these sequences appeared highly expressed in patients.

CD8+CD57+ cell expansion had been shown by flow cytometry in patients chosen for sequencing. Worth noting for this clonotype: Its target is unknown.

The template for TCR beta VDJ and CDR3 sequence profiling was genomic DNA. Using its own MiXCR run on the reads, TCRdb lists one record per CDR3 protein. The table shows 120,000 or so distinct CDR3 sequences, with about 50% occurring only once. The V end lost 2 bases, the J end lost 14 bases, and 10 bases lay between the germline ends. CDR1 is ENHRY and CDR2 is SYGVKD in the germline V gene. This CDR3 has 11 amino acids. The TCR sequence derives from a human donor with aplastic anemia. Input material: sorted CD4+, CD8+, or CD8+CD57+ T cells (not recorded which) from PBMCs. The V and J genes are TRBV10-3 and TRBJ2-1, with D unresolved. The CDR3 reads CAISEAARKFF. CDR3 DNA sequence: TGTGCCATCAGTGAGGCGGCGAGAAAGTTCTTC.